This T cell receptor (beta chain) was sequenced for a study of technical replicates of blood from a handful of donors. Trimming took 0 bases from V and 3 from J, leaving 6 bases between them. Germline CDR1 reads GTSNPN; CDR2 reads SVGIG (reference sequence). CDR3 size: 12 residues. Measured with immunoSEQ multiplex PCR; TCRdb has only the in-frame clones, and not every one. The table has about 88,000 clones, over 90% seen once. The TCR sequence derives from a human donor in good health. Sequences were obtained from T cells isolated from PBMCs. The chain couples TRBV30 to TRBJ2-7; no clear D gene. The CDR3 protein is CAWSVSSYEQYF. CDR3 bases: TGTGCCTGGAGTGTATCTAGCTACGAGCAGTACTTC.